This record looks at one T cell receptor beta chain sequence and its context. Antigen specificity is unknown. The PCR made use of 60 Vbeta and 13 Jbeta primers. Per the authors' pipeline: A follow-up analysis tallied tens of millions of unique TCR beta chains, roughly 11 million shared. The assay was immunoSEQ multiplex PCR, and TCRdb's table has in-frame clones only and misses some. V, J and clone size are those of that table, while D and trimming were read from the DNA. The table lists 40,000 to 55,000 clones, under 75% of them singletons. These data come from a study of cytomegalovirus exposure and HLA in healthy donors. The study, taken as a whole, reports: It was about 150 TCR beta chains that were listed as cytomegalovirus-associated. Segments of the TCR beta V type were, in most cases, productive about 90% or about 30% of the time in an earlier analysis. Later analysis identified a missense DCLRE1C variant that was linked to TCR beta V- and J-gene trimming.

The germline CDR1 and CDR2 sequences are SGHDT and YYEEEE. Trimming cost V 4 bases and J 0 bases, with 11 bases left between them. The CDR3 has 15 residues. This chain links TRBV5-6 with TRBJ1-5; D is unclear. The sample comprised PBMCs. This clonotype originated in a man in his thirties or forties in good health and CMV-seronegative. CDR3 sequence reads: CASSLAGYSNQPQHF. The CDR3 DNA sequence: TGTGCCAGCAGCCTGGCAGGTTATAGCAATCAGCCCCAGCATTTT.